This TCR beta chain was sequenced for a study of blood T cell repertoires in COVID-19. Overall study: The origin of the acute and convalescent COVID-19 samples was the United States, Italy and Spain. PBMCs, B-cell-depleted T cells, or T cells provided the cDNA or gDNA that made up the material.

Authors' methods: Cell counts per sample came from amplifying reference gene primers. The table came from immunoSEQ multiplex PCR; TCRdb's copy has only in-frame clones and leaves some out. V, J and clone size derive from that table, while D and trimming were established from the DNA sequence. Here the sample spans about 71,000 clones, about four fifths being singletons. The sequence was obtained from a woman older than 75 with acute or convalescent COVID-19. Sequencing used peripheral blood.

The CDR3 DNA follows: TGTGCCAGCAGCCAGGGGGTTTCGGACATTCAGTACTTC. This sequence encodes CASSQGVSDIQYF. The chain joins TRBV6-4 to TRBJ2-4; 7 nucleotides line up with TRBD1. Trimming removed 6 bases from V and 8 bases from J; junction bases left unmatched: 7. Per germline, CDR1 MRHNA and CDR2 SNTAGT. The CDR3 has 13 amino acids.